This T cell receptor (beta chain) is drawn from a study of cytomegalovirus exposure and HLA in healthy donors. Sequencing was performed with immunoSEQ multiplex PCR; in TCRdb, only in-frame clones are kept and a portion is missing. The sample shows roughly 330,000 clones, about 90% of them seen only once. This receptor was taken from a woman in her twenties or thirties in good health and CMV-seropositive. Material: PBMCs.

The CDR3 nucleotides read TGTGCCAGCAGCAAACAGGGGGAGAACACTGAAGCTTTCTTT. Its translation: CASSKQGENTEAFF. This chain uses TRBV7-9 with TRBJ1-1; 8 bases agree with TRBD1. The V gene's germline CDR1 is SEHNR and CDR2 FQNEAQ (reference sequence). V lost 5 bases to trimming and J lost 1 base; unmatched junction nucleotides: 3. This CDR3 region has 14 residues.